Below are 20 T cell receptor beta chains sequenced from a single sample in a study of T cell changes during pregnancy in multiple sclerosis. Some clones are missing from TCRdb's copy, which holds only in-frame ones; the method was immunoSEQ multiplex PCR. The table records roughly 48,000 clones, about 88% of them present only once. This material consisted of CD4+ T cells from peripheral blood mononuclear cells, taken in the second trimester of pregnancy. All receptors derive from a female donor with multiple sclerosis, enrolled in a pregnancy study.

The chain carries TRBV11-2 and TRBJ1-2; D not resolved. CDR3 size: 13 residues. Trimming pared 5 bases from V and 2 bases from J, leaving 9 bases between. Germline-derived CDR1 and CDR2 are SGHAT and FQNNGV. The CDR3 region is CASSPNGNYGYTF. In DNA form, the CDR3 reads TGTGCCAGCAGCCCGAACGGGAACTATGGCTACACCTTC. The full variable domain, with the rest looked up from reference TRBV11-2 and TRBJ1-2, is EAGVAQSPRYKIIEKRQSVAFWCNPISGHATLYWYQQILGQGPKLLIQFQNNGVVDDSQLPKDRFSAERLKGVDSTLKIQPAKLEDSAVYLCASSPNGNYGYTFGSGTRLTVV.

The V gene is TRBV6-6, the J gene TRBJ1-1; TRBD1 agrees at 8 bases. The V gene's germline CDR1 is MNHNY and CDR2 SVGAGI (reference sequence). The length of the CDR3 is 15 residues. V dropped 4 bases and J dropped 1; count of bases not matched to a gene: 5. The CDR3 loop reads CASSSPTGANTEAFF. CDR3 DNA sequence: TGTGCCAGCAGTTCCCCGACAGGGGCGAACACTGAAGCTTTCTTT.

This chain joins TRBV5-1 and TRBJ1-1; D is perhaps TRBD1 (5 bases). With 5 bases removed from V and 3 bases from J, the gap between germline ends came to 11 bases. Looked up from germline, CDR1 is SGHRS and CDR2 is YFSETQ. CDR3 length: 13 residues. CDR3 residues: CASREGSDTEAFF. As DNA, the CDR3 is TGCGCCAGCAGGGAGGGGTCGGACACTGAAGCTTTCTTT.

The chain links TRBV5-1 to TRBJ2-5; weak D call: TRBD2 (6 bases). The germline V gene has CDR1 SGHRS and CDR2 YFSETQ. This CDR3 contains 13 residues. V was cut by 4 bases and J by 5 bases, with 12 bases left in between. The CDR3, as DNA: TGCGCCAGCAGCGGGACTTCTCGGGAGACCCAGTACTTC. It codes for CASSGTSRETQYF.

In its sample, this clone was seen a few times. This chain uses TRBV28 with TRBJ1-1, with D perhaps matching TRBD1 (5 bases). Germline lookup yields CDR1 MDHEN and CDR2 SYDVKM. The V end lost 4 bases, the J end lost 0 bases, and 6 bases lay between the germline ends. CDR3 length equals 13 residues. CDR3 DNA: TGTGCCAGCAGTTCGACAGTGAACACTGAAGCTTTCTTT. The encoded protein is CASSSTVNTEAFF.

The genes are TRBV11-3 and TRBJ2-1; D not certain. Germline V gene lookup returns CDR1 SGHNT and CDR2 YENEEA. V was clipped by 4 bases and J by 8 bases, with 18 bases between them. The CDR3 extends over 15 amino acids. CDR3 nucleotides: TGTGCCAGCAGCTCCCGACTCGGTAGCTCGGATGAGCAGTTCTTC. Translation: CASSSRLGSSDEQFF.

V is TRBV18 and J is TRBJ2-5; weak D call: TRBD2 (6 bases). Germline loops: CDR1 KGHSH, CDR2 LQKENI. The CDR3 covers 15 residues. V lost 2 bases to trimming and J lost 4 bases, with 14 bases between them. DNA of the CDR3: TGTGCCAGCTCACCATCCGTGGTGCGGGGAGAGACCCAGTACTTC. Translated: CASSPSVVRGETQYF.

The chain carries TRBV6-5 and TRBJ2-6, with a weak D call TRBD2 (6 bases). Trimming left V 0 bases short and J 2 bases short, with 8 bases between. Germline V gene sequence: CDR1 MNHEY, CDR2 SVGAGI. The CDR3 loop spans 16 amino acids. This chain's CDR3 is CASSYSGTAGANVLTF. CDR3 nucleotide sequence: TGTGCCAGCAGTTACTCAGGGACTGCTGGGGCCAACGTCCTGACTTTC.

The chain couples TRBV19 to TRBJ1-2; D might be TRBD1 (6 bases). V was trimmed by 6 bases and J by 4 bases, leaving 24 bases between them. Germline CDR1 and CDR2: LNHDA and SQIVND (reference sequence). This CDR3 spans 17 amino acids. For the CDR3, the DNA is TGTGCCAGTAGATCCTATTCGACGGGACAAAGAGGCTATGGCTACACCTTC. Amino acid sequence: CASRSYSTGQRGYGYTF.

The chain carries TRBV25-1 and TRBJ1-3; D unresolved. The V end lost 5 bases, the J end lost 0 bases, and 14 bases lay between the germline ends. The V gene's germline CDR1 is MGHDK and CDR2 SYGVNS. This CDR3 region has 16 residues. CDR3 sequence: CASSREGGSSGNTIYF. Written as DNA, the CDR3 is TGTGCCAGCAGTAGAGAGGGCGGCAGCTCTGGAAACACCATATATTTT.

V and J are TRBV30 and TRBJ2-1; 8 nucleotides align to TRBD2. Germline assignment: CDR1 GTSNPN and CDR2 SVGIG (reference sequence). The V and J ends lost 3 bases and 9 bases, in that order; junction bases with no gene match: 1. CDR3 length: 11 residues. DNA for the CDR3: TGTGCCTGGAGCGGGGGGGGTGAGCAGTTCTTC. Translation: CAWSGGGEQFF.

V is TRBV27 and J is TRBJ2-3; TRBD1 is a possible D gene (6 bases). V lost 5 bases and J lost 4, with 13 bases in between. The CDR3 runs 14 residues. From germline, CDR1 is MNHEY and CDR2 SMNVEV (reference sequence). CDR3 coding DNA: TGTGCCAGCAGTCCCCAGGGGATCGCAGATACGCAGTATTTT. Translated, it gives CASSPQGIADTQYF.

As DNA, the CDR3 is TGTGCCAGCAGTTCACCCCCCGGGGGGGGGCGTCAGCCCCAGCATTTT. Protein sequence: CASSSPPGGGRQPQHF. The gene calls are TRBV28 and TRBJ1-5; D is possibly TRBD1 (6 bases). Trimming removed 4 bases from V and 6 bases from J, with 19 bases in between. The CDR3 extends over 16 amino acids. The V gene's germline CDR1 is MDHEN and CDR2 SYDVKM.

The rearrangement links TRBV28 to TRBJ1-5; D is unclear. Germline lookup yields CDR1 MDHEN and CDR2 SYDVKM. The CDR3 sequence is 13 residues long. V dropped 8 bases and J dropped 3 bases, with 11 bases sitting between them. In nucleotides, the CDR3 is TGTGCCAGCCGAGACACCTTCAATCAGCCCCAGCATTTT. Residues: CASRDTFNQPQHF.

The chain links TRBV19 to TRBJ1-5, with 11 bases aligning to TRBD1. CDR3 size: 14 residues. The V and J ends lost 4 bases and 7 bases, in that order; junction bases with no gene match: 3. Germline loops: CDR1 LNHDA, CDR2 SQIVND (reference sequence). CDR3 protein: CASSTRTGGQPQHF. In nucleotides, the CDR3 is TGTGCCAGTAGTACTCGGACAGGGGGCCAGCCCCAGCATTTT.

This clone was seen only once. CDR3 loop: CASSDGGSSYNEQFF. CDR3 sequence (DNA): TGTGCCAGCAGCGATGGAGGGAGCTCCTACAATGAGCAGTTCTTC. V is TRBV11-3 and J is TRBJ2-1, with a tentative D call TRBD2 (6 bases). CDR1 is SGHNT, CDR2 YENEEA, per germline. Trimming left V 5 bases short and J 0 bases short, with 11 bases between. The CDR3 length is 15 residues.

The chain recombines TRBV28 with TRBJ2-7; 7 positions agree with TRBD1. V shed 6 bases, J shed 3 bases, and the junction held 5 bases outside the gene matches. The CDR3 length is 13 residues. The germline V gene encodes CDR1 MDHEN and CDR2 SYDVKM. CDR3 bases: TGTGCCAGCAGGGGGACAGTACTCTACGAGCAGTACTTC. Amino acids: CASRGTVLYEQYF.

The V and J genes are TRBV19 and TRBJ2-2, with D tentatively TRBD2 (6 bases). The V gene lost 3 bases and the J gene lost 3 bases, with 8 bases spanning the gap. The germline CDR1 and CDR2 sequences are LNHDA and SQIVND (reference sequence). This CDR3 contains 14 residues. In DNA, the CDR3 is TGTGCCAGTAGTATGGGGGAGGACACCGGGGAGCTGTTTTTT. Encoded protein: CASSMGEDTGELFF.

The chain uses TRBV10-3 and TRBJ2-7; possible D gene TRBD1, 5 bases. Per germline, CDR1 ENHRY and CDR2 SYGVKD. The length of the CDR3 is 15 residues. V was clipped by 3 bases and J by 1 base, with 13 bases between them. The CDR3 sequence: CAISDTQPGSYEQYF. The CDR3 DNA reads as TGTGCCATCAGTGATACACAACCAGGGTCCTACGAGCAGTACTTC.

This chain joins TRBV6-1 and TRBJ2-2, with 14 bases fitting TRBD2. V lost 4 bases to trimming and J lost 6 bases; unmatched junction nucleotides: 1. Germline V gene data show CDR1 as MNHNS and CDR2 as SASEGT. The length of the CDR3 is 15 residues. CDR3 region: CASSGLAGGPGELFF. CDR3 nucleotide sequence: TGTGCCAGCAGTGGACTAGCGGGAGGGCCCGGGGAGCTGTTTTTT.